Following are 30 T cell receptor beta chains from one sample sequenced in a study of blood T cell repertoires in COVID-19. Sequencing used immunoSEQ multiplex PCR; TCRdb keeps in-frame clones, though not all of them. The table lists 160,000 or so clones, 80% of them singletons. Sequencing was done on a sample of peripheral blood. These receptors were obtained from a man aged 55 to 69 with acute or convalescent COVID-19.

Only one count was recorded for this clone. This chain connects TRBV2 to TRBJ1-2; tentatively, D is TRBD1 (6 bases). Per germline, CDR1 SNHLY and CDR2 FYNNEI. This CDR3 region has 15 residues. V was clipped by 5 bases and J by 0 bases, with 13 bases between them. The CDR3 DNA sequence: TGTGCCAGCAGTCCTCGGACAGCCGCTAACTATGGCTACACCTTC. Amino acids: CASSPRTAANYGYTF.

Here the CDR3 DNA reads TGTGCCACCAGTGAAGGTCTAGCGGGACCAGGCCCAGGGACAGATACGCAGTATTTT. It specifies CATSEGLAGPGPGTDTQYF. The chain uses TRBV24-1 and TRBJ2-3, with TRBD2 identical over 9 bases. V gave up 4 bases and J gave up 3 bases; unmatched junction bases: 16. The CDR3 spans 19 residues. CDR1 is KGHDR and CDR2 is SFDVKD in the germline V gene.

This clone was seen once. The chain has TRBV7-2 and TRBJ1-6, with 9 bases lining up with TRBD1. The V gene's germline CDR1 is SGHTA and CDR2 FQGNSA. The CDR3 extends over 15 amino acids. Trimming at V came to 1 base and at J to 8 bases, leaving 3 bases not matched to a gene. CDR3 residues: CASSLEGQGYSPLHF. The CDR3 nucleotides are TGTGCCAGCAGCTTAGAGGGACAGGGTTATTCACCCCTCCACTTT.

This chain joins TRBV7-2 and TRBJ1-2; TRBD1 aligns across 10 bases. The ends lost 4 bases at V and 12 bases at J; junction bases unmatched: 11. CDR3 length: 14 residues. CDR1 and CDR2 (germline): SGHTA, FQGNSA. The CDR3, as DNA: TGTGCCAGCAGCTCGAATTACCCGGGACAGGGGCACACCTTC. Amino acid sequence: CASSSNYPGQGHTF.

The chain recombines TRBV18 with TRBJ1-6; D unclear. Germline V lookup: CDR1 KGHSH, CDR2 LQKENI. The CDR3 consists of 13 residues. V lost 3 bases and J lost 7, with 7 bases in between. Written as DNA, the CDR3 is TGTGCCAGCTCACCTAGCCGAAATTCACCCCTCCACTTT. Amino acid sequence: CASSPSRNSPLHF.

The chain recombines TRBV10-3 with TRBJ1-1; TRBD1 aligns across 8 bases. J gave up 3 bases and V 7 bases, and 7 bases lay outside the gene matches. Germline assignment: CDR1 ENHRY and CDR2 SYGVKD. The CDR3 contains 14 residues. As DNA, the CDR3 is TGTGCCATCACCTCAGGACAGGGCTACACTGAAGCTTTCTTT. Amino acids: CAITSGQGYTEAFF.

This clone appeared a few times. This chain connects TRBV5-5 to TRBJ1-5; TRBD1 agrees at 7 bases. The CDR3 is made up of 14 amino acids. The germline CDR1 and CDR2 sequences are SGHKS and YYEKEE (reference sequence). Germline trimming cut 4 bases from V and 5 bases from J; bases unmatched to any gene: 6. The CDR3 bases are TGTGCCAGCAGCCCACGACAGGGCTATCAGCCCCAGCATTTT. Its translation is CASSPRQGYQPQHF.

The chain carries TRBV7-2 and TRBJ2-1; 12 nucleotides agree with TRBD2. CDR3 length: 15 amino acids. The junction had 2 bases not matched to a gene; V was cut back by 8 bases and J by 0 bases. Germline CDR1 is SGHTA and CDR2 is FQGNSA. The CDR3 sequence: CASLAGGSSYNEQFF. In DNA form, the CDR3 reads TGTGCCAGCCTAGCGGGAGGGAGCTCCTACAATGAGCAGTTCTTC.

This chain uses TRBV7-9 with TRBJ1-2, with D perhaps TRBD1 (6 bases). The CDR3 totals 15 residues. Germline loops: CDR1 SEHNR, CDR2 FQNEAQ (reference sequence). Trimming stripped 1 base from V and 6 bases from J, with 15 bases between. This CDR3 reads CASSLEGQGNHGYTF. The CDR3 nucleotides are TGTGCCAGCAGCTTAGAGGGGCAGGGGAATCATGGCTACACCTTC.

This chain uses TRBV28 with TRBJ1-3, with a possible D match to TRBD1 (6 bases). In germline, CDR1 is MDHEN, CDR2 SYDVKM. This CDR3 comprises 14 residues. The V end was cut by 6 bases, the J end by 1 base, with 10 bases between. The CDR3 DNA follows: TGTGCCAGCAGGAGGGACACTTCTGGAAACACCATATATTTT. Amino acids: CASRRDTSGNTIYF.

This clone appeared a single time. The rearrangement links TRBV30 to TRBJ2-3, with D possibly matching TRBD2 (7 bases). The CDR3 extends over 11 amino acids. CDR1 GTSNPN and CDR2 SVGIG come from the germline V gene (reference sequence). V shed 3 bases and J shed 7 bases, with 8 bases lying between them. In DNA, the CDR3 is TGTGCCTGGAGCGGGGGGCATACGCAGTATTTT. This encodes CAWSGGHTQYF.

This clone occurred a few times. The gene calls are TRBV3-1 (or the pseudogene TRBV3-2) and TRBJ1-1; no firm D call. CDR3 length equals 15 residues. Trimming took off 1 base at V and 0 bases at J, with 9 bases between the two ends. In germline, CDR1 is LGHDT, CDR2 YNNKEL (reference sequence). CDR3 amino acids: CASSQGSRMNTEAFF. CDR3 coding DNA: TGTGCCAGCAGCCAAGGATCGAGGATGAACACTGAAGCTTTCTTT.

This sequence joins TRBV7-9 and TRBJ1-6; D possibly corresponds to TRBD1 (5 bases). Trimming left V 8 bases short and J 9 bases short, with 14 bases between. CDR3 length: 13 amino acids. The germline V gene encodes CDR1 SEHNR and CDR2 FQNEAQ (reference sequence). The CDR3 region has the DNA TGTGCCAGCTCTGCGACAGTCAGTTCACCCCTCCACTTT. Translating gives CASSATVSSPLHF.

This clone was seen a single time. The V gene is TRBV6-5, the J gene TRBJ2-1, with D possibly TRBD2 on 5 matching bases. Germline CDR1 and CDR2: MNHEY and SVGAGI. Trimming took 7 bases from V and 12 from J, leaving 13 bases between them. The CDR3 has 11 residues. The CDR3 loop is CASKEEERQFF. The CDR3 nucleotides are TGTGCCAGCAAGGAGGAGGAGCGGCAGTTCTTC.

V and J are TRBV9 and TRBJ2-1; 10 bases align to TRBD1. This CDR3 comprises 15 residues. Germline CDR1 and CDR2: SGDLS and YYNGEE. The ends lost 4 bases at V and 1 base at J; junction bases unmatched: 2. CDR3 coding DNA: TGTGCCAGCAGCCCGGGACAGGGGTCCTACAATGAGCAGTTCTTC. It encodes CASSPGQGSYNEQFF.

This clone has more than one count but fewer than ten. This chain connects TRBV5-1 to TRBJ1-4, with 8 bases lining up with TRBD1. This CDR3 region has 14 residues. From germline, CDR1 is SGHRS and CDR2 YFSETQ. Trimming at V came to 4 bases and at J to 5 bases, leaving 4 bases not matched to a gene. The CDR3 here is CASSPGTGNEKLFF. In nucleotides, the CDR3 is TGCGCCAGCAGCCCGGGGACAGGAAATGAAAAACTGTTTTTT.

The genes are TRBV6-2 or TRBV6-3 and TRBJ2-1, with a tentative D call TRBD1 (6 bases). The CDR3 is 11 amino acids. The V gene's germline CDR1 is MNHEY and CDR2 SVGEGT. Trimming cost V 6 bases and J 10 bases, with 10 bases left between them. The CDR3 reads CASSGQQEQFF. The DNA for the CDR3 is TGTGCCAGCAGCGGACAGCAAGAGCAGTTCTTC.

This clone showed up just once. The chain recombines TRBV19 with TRBJ1-4; TRBD1 matches at 8 bases. CDR1 LNHDA and CDR2 SQIVND come from the germline V gene (reference sequence). After removal of 9 bases from V and 5 bases from J, the junction contained 5 bases not matched to a gene. The CDR3 runs 13 residues. CDR3 loop: CASGRTGNEKLFF. CDR3 coding DNA: TGTGCCAGCGGCAGGACAGGGAATGAAAAACTGTTTTTT.

V is TRBV3-1 (or the pseudogene TRBV3-2) and J is TRBJ2-7, with D possibly TRBD2 on 5 matching bases. Germline V lookup: CDR1 LGHDT, CDR2 YNNKEL (reference sequence). This CDR3 spans 13 amino acids. V lost 8 bases and J 3 bases, leaving 14 bases between the germline ends. In DNA form, the CDR3 reads TGTGCCAGCTCACAACGGGGATTCTACGAGCAGTACTTC. As protein: CASSQRGFYEQYF.

This chain joins TRBV9 and TRBJ1-4, with 7 bases fitting TRBD1. The CDR3 spans 17 residues. Germline V gives CDR1 SGDLS, CDR2 YYNGEE. The ends lost 4 bases at V and 1 base at J; junction bases unmatched: 10. CDR3 protein: CASSPGVGGGTNEKLFF. The CDR3 DNA reads TGTGCCAGCAGCCCCGGGGTAGGGGGCGGAACTAATGAAAAACTGTTTTTT.

This clone showed up many times. The chain links TRBV6-6 to TRBJ2-5, with D unclear. Germline values: CDR1 MNHNY, CDR2 SVGAGI (reference sequence). The CDR3 totals 11 residues. The germline V and J ends were trimmed by 5 bases and 3 bases, with 4 bases remaining between them. CDR3 DNA: TGTGCCAGCAGTCCCAAAGAGACCCAGTACTTC. This encodes CASSPKETQYF.

The J gene is TRBJ1-1, the V gene TRBV10-3; D unresolved. The CDR3 length is 14 residues. The germline V and J ends were trimmed by 0 bases and 5 bases, with 10 bases remaining between them. CDR1 is ENHRY, CDR2 SYGVKD, per germline. The CDR3 here is CAISESSRRTEAFF. CDR3 nucleotides: TGTGCCATCAGTGAGTCAAGCCGGAGGACTGAAGCTTTCTTT.

In regard to this clone: Other DNA sequences from this sample encode an identical CDR3 as well. The chain links TRBV7-9 to TRBJ1-4, with 9 bases that match TRBD1. The CDR3 consists of 16 residues. V lost 6 bases and J lost 2; bases outside the gene matches: 7. Germline CDR1 reads SEHNR; CDR2 reads FQNEAQ (reference sequence). For the CDR3, the DNA is TGTGCCAGCAGTTTCCGGACAGGGGCGACTAATGAAAAACTGTTTTTT. It yields the protein CASSFRTGATNEKLFF.

The chain is built from TRBV5-4 and TRBJ1-1; TRBD1 agrees at 7 bases. The CDR3 loop spans 14 amino acids. CDR1 SGHNT and CDR2 YYREEE come from the germline V gene (reference sequence). V dropped 5 bases and J dropped 4; count of bases not matched to a gene: 8. The CDR3 coding sequence is TGTGCCAGCAGTATACAGGGGCTCCGCACTGAAGCTTTCTTT. Translated: CASSIQGLRTEAFF.

The V call is TRBV24-1, the J call TRBJ2-3; possibly TRBD1 for D (6 bases). V was shortened by 7 bases and J by 3 bases, with 10 bases between the two germline ends. Germline CDR1 is KGHDR and CDR2 is SFDVKD. The CDR3 loop spans 13 amino acids. This CDR3 is CATSRQGTDTQYF. Written as DNA, the CDR3 is TGTGCCACCAGCCGCCAGGGGACAGATACGCAGTATTTT.

This clone was picked up one time. Other DNA sequences from this sample encode an identical CDR3 as well. V is TRBV18 and J is TRBJ2-7; 10 bases are a match to TRBD1. The V gene end was trimmed by 2 bases and the J gene end by 2 bases; junction bases not matched to a gene: 0. Germline assignment: CDR1 KGHSH and CDR2 LQKENI. The length of the CDR3 is 14 residues. CDR3 bases: TGTGCCAGCTCACCAGGACAGGGGGCCTACGAGCAGTACTTC. Protein product: CASSPGQGAYEQYF.

This sequence joins TRBV4-1 and TRBJ1-2, with 7 bases that match TRBD1. After removal of 0 bases from V and 8 bases from J, the junction contained 6 bases not matched to a gene. This CDR3 region has 14 residues. The germline V gene has CDR1 MGHRA and CDR2 YSYEKL. The CDR3 spells CASSQEQARGGYTF. The CDR3, as DNA: TGCGCCAGCAGCCAAGAACAGGCCAGGGGGGGCTACACCTTC.

The V and J genes are TRBV7-2 and TRBJ2-1; the match to TRBD1 covers 9 bases. The CDR3 has 16 residues. The V segment lost 3 bases and the J segment 4 bases; nucleotides outside the gene matches: 7. Germline V gives CDR1 SGHTA, CDR2 FQGNSA. The chain's CDR3 is CASSFAPGQGYNEQFF. As DNA, the CDR3 is TGTGCCAGCAGCTTCGCGCCGGGACAGGGATACAATGAGCAGTTCTTC.

This chain joins TRBV27 and TRBJ1-1; 8 positions agree with TRBD1. J gave up 0 bases and V 4 bases, and 10 bases lay outside the gene matches. The CDR3 sequence is 17 residues long. The germline V gene encodes CDR1 MNHEY and CDR2 SMNVEV (reference sequence). CDR3 DNA sequence: TGTGCCAGCAGTTCCCGACAGGGGATACTTATGAACACTGAAGCTTTCTTT. It yields the protein CASSSRQGILMNTEAFF.

This chain uses TRBV4-3 with TRBJ2-5; perhaps TRBD1 as D (6 bases). CDR1 LGHNA and CDR2 YSLEER come from the germline V gene. The ends were cut back, 0 bases at V and 4 bases at J, with 9 bases in the middle. The CDR3 contains 14 residues. The CDR3 DNA is TGCGCCAGCAGCCAAGATCCAGGGGTAGAGACCCAGTACTTC. It encodes CASSQDPGVETQYF.